The T cell receptor beta chain described here comes from a study of HIV-infected children after antiretroviral therapy interruption. Study context: Children were on planned treatment interruption or continuous treatment. Weeks 0, 12, interruption end (24 or 48), and about 3 years post-study gave interruption-arm samples.

This clonotype was counted many times. The sample's treatment: PENTA 11 planned treatment interruption arm or continuous ART arm. Cryopreserved PBMC samples required at least 5 million viable cells. Naive CD4+ CD45RA+ CD45RO- T cells were FACS-sorted from thawed PBMCs. A 3' RACE protocol on RNA, with unique molecular identifiers, produced the TCR library. A single record per CDR3 protein comes from TCRdb applying MiXCR to the 3' RACE reads. The repertoire consists of 70,000 to 90,000 distinct CDR3 sequences, with 6.9% occurring once and the leading ten covering 0.9% to 1.4%. V was shortened by 2 bases and J by 2 bases, with 10 bases between the two germline ends. The CDR3 consists of 15 residues.

This chain links TRBV12-3 or TRBV12-4 with TRBJ1-5; weak D call: TRBD1 (5 bases). This receptor was obtained from a pool of human donors with HIV. The sample was CD45RA+ CD4+ T cells from PBMCs, pooled from several time points, taken from a donor given antiretroviral therapy, either interrupted or continuous. Subset reported: naive CD4+ CD45RA+ CD45RO- T cells. CDR3 loop: CASSLTGEGNQPQHF. The DNA for the CDR3 is TGTGCCAGCAGTTTAACGGGGGAGGGCAATCAGCCCCAGCATTTT.